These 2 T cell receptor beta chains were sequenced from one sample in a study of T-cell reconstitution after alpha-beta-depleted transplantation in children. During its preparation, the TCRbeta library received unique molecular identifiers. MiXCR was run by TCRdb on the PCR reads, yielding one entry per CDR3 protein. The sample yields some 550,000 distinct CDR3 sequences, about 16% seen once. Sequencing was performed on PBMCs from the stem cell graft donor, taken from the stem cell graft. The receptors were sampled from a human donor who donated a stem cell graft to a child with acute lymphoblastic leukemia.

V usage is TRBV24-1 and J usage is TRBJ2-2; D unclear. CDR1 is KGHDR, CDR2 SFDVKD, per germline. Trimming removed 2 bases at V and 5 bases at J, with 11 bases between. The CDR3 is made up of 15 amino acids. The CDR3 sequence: CATSDYQRATGELFF. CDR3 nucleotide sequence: TGTGCCACCAGTGATTATCAAAGGGCTACCGGGGAGCTGTTTTTT.

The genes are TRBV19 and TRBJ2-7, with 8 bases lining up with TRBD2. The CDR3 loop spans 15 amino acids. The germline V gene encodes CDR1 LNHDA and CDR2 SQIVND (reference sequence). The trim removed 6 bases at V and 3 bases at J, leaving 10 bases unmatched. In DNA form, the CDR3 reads TGTGCCAGTAGCCGGGGGGGGACGGATGGCTACGAGCAGTACTTC. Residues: CASSRGGTDGYEQYF.